The 32 T cell receptor beta chains listed next were all sequenced from one sample in a study of T cell repertoires in cytomegalovirus infection. TCRdb used MiXCR to reprocess the reads, holding one entry per CDR3 protein. The sample lists around 900,000 distinct CDR3 sequences, around 32% seen once, with around an eighth in the top ten. For these TCRs, the target antigens are not known. This specimen was cultured CD8+ T cells from PBMCs, taken from culture after CMV antigen stimulation. The origin of the receptors is a human donor in good health (CMV status not recorded). Some clones in this sample may be carry-over from other donors' samples.

The genes are TRBV2 and TRBJ2-5; TRBD1 agrees at 7 bases. V dropped 10 bases and J dropped 0; count of bases not matched to a gene: 5. From germline, CDR1 is SNHLY and CDR2 FYNNEI. The CDR3 is 13 residues long. This CDR3 reads CATPTGYQETQYF. CDR3 DNA: TGTGCCACGCCGACAGGGTACCAAGAGACCCAGTACTTC.

The J gene is TRBJ1-1, the V gene TRBV27; D is uncertain. V dropped 1 base and J dropped 4 bases, with 13 bases sitting between them. Germline V gene lookup returns CDR1 MNHEY and CDR2 SMNVEV (reference sequence). The CDR3 sequence is 15 residues long. CDR3 nucleotides: TGTGCCAGCAGTTTATTAGGAGTTATTGGCACTGAAGCTTTCTTT. Encoded protein: CASSLLGVIGTEAFF.

The chain carries TRBV19 and TRBJ2-5, with D uncertain. The germline V gene encodes CDR1 LNHDA and CDR2 SQIVND (reference sequence). V lost 3 bases, J lost 5 bases, and 13 bases lay in between. CDR3 length equals 14 residues. The CDR3 DNA reads TGTGCCAGTAGTATCGGGCACCTCAGGGAGACCCAGTACTTC. Translated, it gives CASSIGHLRETQYF.

The chain employs TRBV7-9 and TRBJ2-2; the D is unclear. CDR1 and CDR2 (germline): SEHNR, FQNEAQ (reference sequence). CDR3 length: 14 residues. V shed 5 bases and J shed 0 bases, with 7 bases lying between them. CDR3 residues: CASSPDANTGELFF. The CDR3 DNA sequence: TGTGCCAGCAGCCCGGATGCGAACACCGGGGAGCTGTTTTTT. Using reference TRBV7-9 and TRBJ2-2 for the parts outside the CDR3, the full variable domain is DTGVSQNPRHKITKRGQNVTFRCDPISEHNRLYWYRQTLGQGPEFLTYFQNEAQLEKSRLLSDRFSAERPKGSFSTLEIQRTEQGDSAMYLCASSPDANTGELFFGEGSRLTVL.

This clonotype was counted between two and nine times. The chain is built from TRBV4-3 and TRBJ1-5, with 7 bases matching TRBD1. The ends lost 4 bases at V and 6 bases at J; junction bases unmatched: 6. Germline CDR1 reads LGHNA; CDR2 reads YSLEER. The CDR3 loop spans 14 amino acids. The CDR3: CASSPETGSQPQHF. CDR3 sequence (DNA): TGCGCCAGCAGCCCAGAGACAGGGAGTCAGCCCCAGCATTTT.

This clonotype occurred a few times. This chain connects TRBV6-5 to TRBJ2-3; 11 bases map to TRBD2. Germline V gene sequence: CDR1 MNHEY, CDR2 SVGAGI. V shed 3 bases, J shed 0 bases, and the junction held 8 bases outside the gene matches. The CDR3 is 18 amino acids. Here the CDR3 DNA reads TGTGCCAGCAGTTATAGGTCGATAGCGGGGGGGAGCACAGATACGCAGTATTTT. Protein: CASSYRSIAGGSTDTQYF.

V gene TRBV12-5 combines with J gene TRBJ1-3; 7 positions match TRBD1. V lost 7 bases to trimming and J lost 0 bases; unmatched junction nucleotides: 9. This CDR3 is 16 amino acids long. Per germline, CDR1 LGHNT and CDR2 FRNRAP. This chain's CDR3 is CASDDREKASGNTIYF. DNA of the CDR3: TGTGCTAGTGATGACAGGGAAAAAGCCTCTGGAAACACCATATATTTT.

The chain employs TRBV20-1 and TRBJ1-3, with no clear D. CDR3 length: 13 amino acids. Trimming removed 5 bases at V and 4 bases at J, with 12 bases between. Germline CDR1 and CDR2: DFQATT and SNEGSKA (reference sequence). This CDR3 reads CSAQTSIGNTIYF. In DNA form, the CDR3 reads TGCAGTGCTCAGACCAGTATCGGAAACACCATATATTTT.

This clonotype was found a few times. This rearrangement joins TRBV15 to TRBJ1-5, with TRBD1 matching 7 bases. J lost 2 bases, V lost 0 bases, and 4 bases had no gene match. This CDR3 is built from 16 residues. Per germline, CDR1 LNHNV and CDR2 YYDKDF (reference sequence). Written as DNA, the CDR3 is TGTGCCACCAGCAGAGATAGGGGGCAGGGCAATCAGCCCCAGCATTTT. Its translation: CATSRDRGQGNQPQHF.

This clonotype was recorded at least ten times. This chain joins TRBV6-4 and TRBJ2-1, with 13 bases aligning to TRBD2. Unmatched junction bases numbered 7, after V lost 5 bases and J lost 6 bases. CDR3 length equals 16 residues. Germline CDR1 MRHNA, CDR2 SNTAGT. The CDR3: CASSRSTSGGANEQFF. The DNA of the CDR3 is TGTGCCAGCAGTAGATCAACTAGCGGGGGGGCCAATGAGCAGTTCTTC.

This clonotype appeared a few times. The chain couples TRBV24-1 to TRBJ2-3, with 9 bases aligning to TRBD2. The CDR3 totals 16 residues. Germline V gives CDR1 KGHDR, CDR2 SFDVKD. The V gene end was trimmed by 3 bases and the J gene end by 7 bases; junction bases not matched to a gene: 10. CDR3 bases: TGTGCCACCAGTGATAGAGCGGGGGGCCATACGTATACGCAGTATTTT. Protein product: CATSDRAGGHTYTQYF.

This clonotype was seen ten or more times. The chain uses TRBV7-6 and TRBJ1-2; D might be TRBD1 (6 bases). This CDR3 spans 15 amino acids. Germline CDR1 and CDR2: SGHVS and FNYEAQ. V was shortened by 1 base and J by 0 bases, with 9 bases between the two germline ends. CDR3: CASSLEQGPNYGYTF. The CDR3 DNA follows: TGTGCCAGCAGCTTAGAACAGGGACCTAACTATGGCTACACCTTC. The complete variable domain, with remaining parts taken from reference TRBV7-6 and TRBJ1-2, reads GAGVSQSPRYKVTKRGQDVALRCDPISGHVSLYWYRQALGQGPEFLTYFNYEAQQDKSGLPNDRFSAERPEGSISTLTIQRTEQRDSAMYRCASSLEQGPNYGYTFGSGTRLTVV.

J is TRBJ1-2 and V is TRBV4-1; no firm D call. The CDR3 covers 15 residues. Trimming removed 0 bases from V and 1 base from J, with 9 bases in between. The germline V gene encodes CDR1 MGHRA and CDR2 YSYEKL. The CDR3 spells CASSQDWTDNYGYTF. The DNA of the CDR3 is TGCGCCAGCAGCCAAGATTGGACGGATAACTATGGCTACACCTTC.

This chain links TRBV6-6 with TRBJ1-5; TRBD1 matches 9 bases. Germline loops: CDR1 MNHNY, CDR2 SVGAGI (reference sequence). This CDR3 spans 15 amino acids. Unmatched junction bases numbered 11, after V lost 0 bases and J lost 14 bases. The CDR3 sequence: CASSYSGTGHTVEHF. DNA for the CDR3: TGTGCCAGCAGTTACTCCGGGACAGGGCACACCGTGGAGCATTTT.

J is TRBJ1-2 and V is TRBV19, with no clear D. The CDR3 runs to 14 residues. Germline V CDR1 and CDR2: LNHDA, SQIVND (reference sequence). Between the trimmed V and J ends, which lost 4 bases and 6 bases, there was a span of 15 bases. For the CDR3, the DNA is TGTGCCAGTAGTACCCCGATTCGGGTGGATGGCTACACCTTC. Residues: CASSTPIRVDGYTF. The whole variable domain, remainder taken from reference TRBV19 and TRBJ1-2, is DGGITQSPKYLFRKEGQNVTLSCEQNLNHDAMYWYRQDPGQGLRLIYYSQIVNDFQKGDIAEGYSVSREKKESFPLTVTSAQKNPTAFYLCASSTPIRVDGYTFGSGTRLTVV.

The chain recombines TRBV20-1 with TRBJ2-7; 8 positions match TRBD2. The CDR3 spans 13 residues. V shed 3 bases and J 7 bases; nucleotides not matched to a gene: 8. Per germline, CDR1 DFQATT and CDR2 SNEGSKA (reference sequence). CDR3 region: CSARSGGSWEQYF. The CDR3 bases are TGCAGTGCTAGGAGCGGGGGCTCTTGGGAGCAGTACTTC.

The chain joins TRBV6-2 or TRBV6-3 to TRBJ2-1; D is perhaps TRBD2 (7 bases). CDR1 is MNHEY and CDR2 is SVGEGT in the germline V gene. The CDR3 is 16 amino acids. Trimming stripped 8 bases from V and 3 bases from J, with 20 bases between. CDR3 nucleotides: TGTGCCAGCCTCTCAGGGGCGGGGGCGGACTACAATGAGCAGTTCTTC. Protein product: CASLSGAGADYNEQFF.

The V and J genes are TRBV2 and TRBJ2-6, with a possible D match to TRBD2 (6 bases). The CDR3 covers 17 residues. Germline loops: CDR1 SNHLY, CDR2 FYNNEI. Trimming shortened V by 7 bases and J by 0 bases, and 16 bases separated the two germline ends. The CDR3 DNA reads TGTGCCAGCAAGGGGAGGCTGACGGACTCTGGGGCCAACGTCCTGACTTTC. Residues: CASKGRLTDSGANVLTF.

This clonotype has just a few counts. The CDR3 DNA is TGTGCCAGCAGCCAAGACGAGAAGGGACCCTTAAACTATGGCTACACCTTC. Protein product: CASSQDEKGPLNYGYTF. The chain joins TRBV14 to TRBJ1-2; TRBD1 might be the D (5 bases). The CDR3 has 17 residues. V gave up 0 bases and J gave up 2 bases, with 16 bases separating them. Germline V gene lookup returns CDR1 SGHDN and CDR2 FVKESK.

This clonotype was picked up many times. The chain carries TRBV20-1 and TRBJ2-4; D not certain. Germline CDR1 and CDR2: DFQATT and SNEGSKA (reference sequence). This CDR3 contains 16 residues. V was pared by 2 bases and J by 15 bases, with 29 bases between. The CDR3 DNA follows: TGCAGTGCTAGACCACTTATGAGGACCTCACCTAGGGCTTCGTACTTC. Translated, it gives CSARPLMRTSPRASYF.

The chain joins TRBV2 to TRBJ2-2; tentatively, D is TRBD1 (6 bases). Germline V gene data show CDR1 as SNHLY and CDR2 as FYNNEI. The length of the CDR3 is 13 residues. The V end was cut by 9 bases, the J end by 3 bases, with 11 bases between. The CDR3 DNA is TGTGCCAGTCCGGACAGAGACACCGGGGAGCTGTTTTTT. Protein product: CASPDRDTGELFF.

The chain links TRBV20-1 to TRBJ2-1, with 13 bases identical to TRBD2. V was pared by 1 base and J by 6 bases, with 6 bases of the junction left unmatched. The CDR3 length is 16 residues. Germline CDR1 reads DFQATT; CDR2 reads SNEGSKA (reference sequence). The CDR3 protein is CSARAGTSGVLNEQFF. The CDR3 nucleotides read TGCAGTGCTAGAGCCGGGACTAGCGGGGTACTCAATGAGCAGTTCTTC.

V and J are TRBV14 and TRBJ2-3, with TRBD2 as a possible D gene (7 bases). V lost 0 bases to trimming and J lost 0 bases, with 10 bases between them. CDR3 length: 16 amino acids. CDR1 SGHDN and CDR2 FVKESK come from the germline V gene. The CDR3 bases are TGTGCCAGCAGCCAAGAAGGGGGGGCGAGCACAGATACGCAGTATTTT. Protein product: CASSQEGGASTDTQYF. Full variable domain (remainder filled in from reference TRBV14 and TRBJ2-3): EAGVTQFPSHSVIEKGQTVTLRCDPISGHDNLYWYRRVMGKEIKFLLHFVKESKQDESGMPNNRFLAERTGGTYSTLKVQPAELEDSGVYFCASSQEGGASTDTQYFGPGTRLTVL.

This clonotype was seen only a few times. This sequence joins TRBV25-1 and TRBJ2-5; 7 nucleotides agree with TRBD1. V lost 4 bases, J lost 5 bases, and 4 bases stayed unmatched. This CDR3 has 13 residues. Germline V CDR1 and CDR2: MGHDK, SYGVNS. Here the CDR3 reads CASSATGFETQYF. CDR3 bases: TGTGCCAGCAGTGCGACAGGGTTTGAGACCCAGTACTTC.

The V call is TRBV6-2 or TRBV6-3, the J call TRBJ2-1, with 9 bases aligning to TRBD1. This CDR3 is built from 13 residues. Germline V lookup: CDR1 MNHEY, CDR2 SVGEGT. The ends lost 7 bases at V and 7 bases at J; junction bases unmatched: 5. The CDR3 DNA reads TGTGCCAGCACTGGACAGGGGTCGAATGAGCAGTTCTTC. It codes for CASTGQGSNEQFF.

This clonotype was seen ten or more times. This chain joins TRBV7-8 and TRBJ2-2; D unclear. This CDR3 has 16 residues. From germline, CDR1 is SGHVS and CDR2 FQNEAQ. V lost 5 bases and J lost 2, with 15 bases in between. CDR3 in amino acids: CASSPTGRVNTGELFF. The CDR3 DNA sequence: TGTGCCAGCAGCCCCACCGGCAGAGTCAACACCGGGGAGCTGTTTTTT.

The table lists this clonotype with a few counts. The V gene is TRBV7-9, the J gene TRBJ2-4, with TRBD1 matching 10 bases. CDR1 is SEHNR, CDR2 FQNEAQ, per germline (reference sequence). V shed 5 bases, J shed 1 base, and the junction held 14 bases outside the gene matches. The CDR3 length is 19 residues. The CDR3 coding sequence is TGTGCCAGCAGCGCCCCCCGGGGACAGGGGTTTCTTGCCAAAAACATTCAGTACTTC. This encodes CASSAPRGQGFLAKNIQYF. Full variable domain (outside the CDR3, taken from reference TRBV7-9 and TRBJ2-4): DTGVSQNPRHKITKRGQNVTFRCDPISEHNRLYWYRQTLGQGPEFLTYFQNEAQLEKSRLLSDRFSAERPKGSFSTLEIQRTEQGDSAMYLCASSAPRGQGFLAKNIQYFGAGTRLSVL.

This clonotype was seen once. CDR3: CSARDRQSAEAFF. As DNA, the CDR3 is TGCAGTGCTAGAGATCGTCAGTCGGCCGAAGCTTTCTTT. The genes are TRBV20-1 and TRBJ1-1; D gene ambiguous. Germline lookup yields CDR1 DFQATT and CDR2 SNEGSKA (reference sequence). The CDR3 totals 13 residues. The V and J ends lost 0 bases and 8 bases respectively, with 13 bases between them.

Ten or more counts support this clonotype. This rearrangement joins TRBV28 to TRBJ1-1; no clear D gene. The germline V and J ends were trimmed by 3 bases and 4 bases, with 15 bases remaining between them. The CDR3 is made up of 15 amino acids. The germline CDR1 and CDR2 sequences are MDHEN and SYDVKM. In DNA, the CDR3 is TGTGCCAGCAGTTTGAGGTCTGGGTTGGGCACTGAAGCTTTCTTT. Protein product: CASSLRSGLGTEAFF.

This clonotype has a count of ten or more. This chain's CDR3 is CASSFVFTGHTDTQYF. The DNA of the CDR3 is TGTGCCAGCAGTTTTGTTTTTACAGGACACACAGATACGCAGTATTTT. The gene calls are TRBV27 and TRBJ2-3; D may be TRBD1 (5 bases). Germline lookup yields CDR1 MNHEY and CDR2 SMNVEV (reference sequence). Trimming removed 3 bases from V and 2 bases from J, with 15 bases in between. CDR3 length: 16 amino acids.

On this clonotype itself: A much larger clone lies one base from this, so it may be a read error. The chain couples TRBV12-3 or TRBV12-4 to TRBJ2-2; 7 bases match TRBD1. The CDR3 extends over 16 amino acids. CDR3 nucleotide sequence: TGTGTCAGCAGGGGTAACCGGGACAGAACCACCGGGGAGCTGTTTTTT. This encodes CVSRGNRDRTTGELFF.

Many counts were recorded for this clonotype. The rearrangement uses TRBV7-9 and TRBJ2-1, with D perhaps TRBD2 (7 bases). Germline V CDR1 and CDR2: SEHNR, FQNEAQ (reference sequence). This CDR3 has 15 amino acids. Trimming stripped 5 bases from V and 8 bases from J, with 19 bases between. The CDR3 is CASSDWGGPRDEQFF. In DNA form, the CDR3 reads TGTGCCAGCAGCGACTGGGGGGGCCCCCGGGATGAGCAGTTCTTC.